The 19 T cell receptor beta chains reported below all come from one sample, sequenced in a study of T cell responses to AZD1222 COVID-19 vaccine. Libraries were prepared by immunoSEQ multiplex PCR; TCRdb keeps only in-frame clonotypes and omits some of them. The repertoire holds some 150,000 clones, over 90% seen once, with approximately 4.9% in the top ten. The specimen was peripheral blood, collected on day 0 of AZD1222 vaccination. All receptors come from an adult in good health.

This clone was counted a single time. The chain recombines TRBV28 with TRBJ2-7; TRBD1 is a possible D gene (6 bases). Germline V lookup: CDR1 MDHEN, CDR2 SYDVKM. This CDR3 comprises 14 residues. V lost 10 bases to trimming and J lost 0 bases, with 16 bases between them. The CDR3: CAISRGASSYEQYF. CDR3 nucleotides: TGTGCCATATCCAGGGGCGCCAGCTCCTACGAGCAGTACTTC.

This clone has just one count. This chain's CDR3 is CASSLDGIQNTEAFF. CDR3 coding DNA: TGCGCCAGCAGCTTGGACGGGATTCAGAACACTGAAGCTTTCTTT. V gene TRBV5-1 combines with J gene TRBJ1-1; D is uncertain. V gave up 0 bases and J gave up 1 base, with 10 bases separating them. The germline CDR1 and CDR2 sequences are SGHRS and YFSETQ. The CDR3 loop spans 15 amino acids.

This clone was observed once. V and J are TRBV12-3 or TRBV12-4 and TRBJ1-6; no clear D gene. Trimming took 7 bases from V and 4 from J, leaving 5 bases between them. CDR3 length: 12 residues. CDR3 bases: TGTGCCAGCACCCCTTATAATTCACCCCTCCACTTT. It translates to CASTPYNSPLHF.

The chain uses TRBV5-1 and TRBJ1-1; tentatively, D is TRBD1 (6 bases). Germline-derived CDR1 and CDR2 are SGHRS and YFSETQ. V was shortened by 2 bases and J by 3 bases, with 20 bases between the two germline ends. There are 17 residues in the CDR3. The CDR3 protein is CASSFYPPGTSHTEAFF. In nucleotides, the CDR3 is TGCGCCAGCAGCTTTTATCCCCCCGGGACAAGTCACACTGAAGCTTTCTTT. Full variable domain (remainder filled in from reference TRBV5-1 and TRBJ1-1): KAGVTQTPRYLIKTRGQQVTLSCSPISGHRSVSWYQQTPGQGLQFLFEYFSETQRNKGNFPGRFSGRQFSNSRSEMNVSTLELGDSALYLCASSFYPPGTSHTEAFFGQGTRLTVV.

V gene TRBV27 combines with J gene TRBJ2-5; TRBD1 or TRBD2 may be the D gene (6 bases each). This CDR3 contains 16 residues. Germline V gives CDR1 MNHEY, CDR2 SMNVEV (reference sequence). V lost 5 bases, J lost 0 bases, and 16 bases lay in between. CDR3 DNA: TGTGCCAGCAGTCTAGCGACGCAGGGGTACCAAGAGACCCAGTACTTC. Its protein is CASSLATQGYQETQYF.

The V call is TRBV29-1, the J call TRBJ2-3; unclear D gene. The ends were cut back, 4 bases at V and 4 bases at J, with 9 bases in the middle. Per the germline V gene, CDR1 is SQVTM and CDR2 is ANQGSEA. The CDR3 loop spans 12 amino acids. The CDR3 DNA sequence: TGCAGCGTTGGGTCTGGGCCAGATACGCAGTATTTT. It yields the protein CSVGSGPDTQYF.

The genes are TRBV6-1 and TRBJ1-2; D may be TRBD1 (5 bases). This CDR3 contains 14 residues. Looked up from germline, CDR1 is MNHNS and CDR2 is SASEGT. V lost 1 base and J 2 bases, leaving 8 bases between the germline ends. The CDR3 here is CASSEVQDNYGYTF. CDR3 sequence (DNA): TGTGCCAGCAGTGAAGTACAGGACAACTATGGCTACACCTTC.

This chain connects TRBV2 to TRBJ2-7, with TRBD2 matching 8 bases. The germline gives CDR1 SNHLY, CDR2 FYNNEI. CDR3 length: 17 amino acids. Trimming at V came to 7 bases and at J to 7 bases, leaving 21 bases not matched to a gene. CDR3 coding DNA: TGTGCCAGCACCGGGACTAGAGGGAGGGCCACGTTGAGAGAGCAGTACTTC. It translates to CASTGTRGRATLREQYF.

This chain links TRBV30 with TRBJ2-7; weak D call: TRBD2 (6 bases). Germline-derived CDR1 and CDR2 are GTSNPN and SVGIG (reference sequence). The CDR3 covers 17 residues. The V end was cut by 5 bases, the J end by 0 bases, with 23 bases between. This CDR3 reads CAWAGGPGTVSSYEQYF. The DNA of the CDR3 is TGTGCCTGGGCCGGGGGACCGGGGACGGTCAGCTCCTACGAGCAGTACTTC.

The CDR3 region is CASSTDREHSGANVLTF. The CDR3 coding sequence is TGTGCCAGCAGCACGGACAGGGAGCACTCTGGGGCCAACGTCCTGACTTTC. The V call is TRBV5-7, the J call TRBJ2-6; 8 bases match TRBD1. TRBV5-7 has ORF status, its function being uncertain. The CDR3 has 17 residues. J lost 0 bases, V lost 4 bases, and 6 bases had no gene match.

CDR3 protein: CASRKLGLAGVQETQYF. The CDR3 coding sequence is TGTGCCAGCAGAAAACTGGGACTAGCGGGGGTACAAGAGACCCAGTACTTC. The gene calls are TRBV28 and TRBJ2-5; 14 bases align to TRBD2. Germline V gene data show CDR1 as MDHEN and CDR2 as SYDVKM. This CDR3 is 17 amino acids long. V lost 6 bases and J lost 2; bases outside the gene matches: 8.

In DNA form, the CDR3 reads TGTGCCATCAGAGGGGACAGGGGAAGCACTGAAGCTTTCTTT. Its translation is CAIRGDRGSTEAFF. J is TRBJ1-1 and V is TRBV10-3; 10 bases agree with TRBD1. V shed 6 bases, J shed 4 bases, and the junction held 5 bases outside the gene matches. The CDR3 sequence is 14 residues long. Germline-derived CDR1 and CDR2 are ENHRY and SYGVKD.

This sequence joins TRBV28 and TRBJ1-2; the match to TRBD1 covers 10 bases. Trimming at V came to 4 bases and at J to 8 bases, leaving 4 bases not matched to a gene. The CDR3 consists of 13 residues. Germline V CDR1 and CDR2: MDHEN, SYDVKM. This CDR3 is CASSSGTGEGYTF. The CDR3 bases are TGTGCCAGCAGTTCTGGGACAGGGGAAGGCTACACCTTC.

This chain links TRBV19 with TRBJ1-5; D remains ambiguous. Between the trimmed V and J ends, which lost 3 bases and 7 bases, there was a span of 10 bases. CDR1 and CDR2 from the germline V gene are LNHDA and SQIVND (reference sequence). This CDR3 has 13 residues. The CDR3 DNA sequence: TGTGCCAGTAGTATTTCCGGTTCACAGCCCCAGCATTTT. This gives the protein CASSISGSQPQHF.

CDR3: CAWRPGNPLGPQHF. The CDR3 DNA reads TGTGCCTGGAGGCCAGGTAATCCATTAGGACCCCAGCATTTT. The J gene is TRBJ1-5, the V gene TRBV30; the D is unclear. Trimming pared 3 bases from V and 10 bases from J, leaving 19 bases between. CDR1 is GTSNPN, CDR2 SVGIG, per germline (reference sequence). The CDR3 sequence is 14 residues long.

The chain is built from TRBV18 and TRBJ1-4; no definite D call. The CDR3 contains 12 residues. The ends were cut back, 5 bases at V and 6 bases at J, with 7 bases in the middle. In germline, CDR1 is KGHSH, CDR2 LQKENI. The CDR3 spells CASSTMDEKLFF. Written as DNA, the CDR3 is TGTGCCAGCTCAACCATGGATGAAAAACTGTTTTTT.

This clone has only one observation. The chain uses TRBV27 and TRBJ1-6; D possibly corresponds to TRBD1 (6 bases). The CDR3 is made up of 17 amino acids. The germline V gene has CDR1 MNHEY and CDR2 SMNVEV (reference sequence). Trimming took 2 bases from V and 7 from J, leaving 18 bases between them. CDR3: CASSLKGGASWNSPLHF. The CDR3 nucleotides read TGTGCCAGCAGTTTAAAGGGGGGGGCCTCGTGGAATTCACCCCTCCACTTT.

The CDR3 spells CASSLAGNSNQPQHF. DNA for the CDR3: TGTGCCAGCAGCTTAGCAGGGAATAGCAATCAGCCCCAGCATTTT. The gene calls are TRBV7-2 and TRBJ1-5; the D is unclear. V was trimmed by 0 bases and J by 0 bases, leaving 6 bases between them. Germline V gene sequence: CDR1 SGHTA, CDR2 FQGNSA. There are 15 residues in the CDR3. Looking up the rest from reference TRBV7-2 and TRBJ1-5 gives the full variable domain: GAGVSQSPSNKVTEKGKDVELRCDPISGHTALYWYRQSLGQGLEFLIYFQGNSAPDKSGLPSDRFSAERTGGSVSTLTIQRTQQEDSAVYLCASSLAGNSNQPQHFGDGTRLSIL.

CDR3 sequence (DNA): TGCGCCAGCAGCTCGGGCCGGGGAATGAACACCGGGGAGCTGTTTTTT. As protein: CASSSGRGMNTGELFF. The chain has TRBV5-1 and TRBJ2-2, with a possible D match to TRBD2 (5 bases). The V end was cut by 3 bases, the J end by 1 base, with 13 bases between. Germline values: CDR1 SGHRS, CDR2 YFSETQ. The CDR3 totals 16 residues.